Below, 6 T cell receptor beta chains from the same sample are listed, as sequenced in a study of shared clonotypes between healthy human individuals. Assay: immunoSEQ multiplex PCR; the TCRdb copy retains only in-frame clones and omits some. The table lists a few million clones, over 85% of them singletons. Sequenced sample: naive CD4+ T cells sorted from blood. Subset described: CD45RA+ positively selected. Every receptor here comes from a man aged 18 to 29 in good health.

Of note for this clone: The sample holds other DNA sequences that translate to the same CDR3. The J gene is TRBJ2-7, the V gene TRBV6-6, with D possibly matching TRBD2 (6 bases). The ends were cut back, 5 bases at V and 4 bases at J, with 9 bases in the middle. The CDR3 loop spans 12 amino acids. The V gene's germline CDR1 is MNHNY and CDR2 SVGAGI (reference sequence). The CDR3: CASSGTGYEQYF. CDR3 coding DNA: TGTGCCAGCAGTGGGACTGGGTACGAGCAGTACTTC.

The chain employs TRBV19 and TRBJ2-7, with a weak D call TRBD1 (8 bases). Germline V gene data show CDR1 as LNHDA and CDR2 as SQIVND (reference sequence). This CDR3 spans 13 amino acids. V was pared by 7 bases and J by 6 bases, with 16 bases between. The CDR3 spells CASTDRGGREQYF. CDR3 nucleotide sequence: TGTGCCAGTACTGACAGGGGAGGGCGCGAGCAGTACTTC. Full variable domain (outside the CDR3, taken from reference TRBV19 and TRBJ2-7): DGGITQSPKYLFRKEGQNVTLSCEQNLNHDAMYWYRQDPGQGLRLIYYSQIVNDFQKGDIAEGYSVSREKKESFPLTVTSAQKNPTAFYLCASTDRGGREQYFGPGTRLTVT.

The chain uses TRBV19 and TRBJ2-2; 9 bases align to TRBD1. J was trimmed by 6 bases and V by 6 bases; bases with no gene match: 8. CDR1 and CDR2 from the germline V gene are LNHDA and SQIVND (reference sequence). The CDR3 has 15 amino acids. The DNA for the CDR3 is TGTGCCAGTAGGCCGGGACAGGGAAACGCCGGGGAGCTGTTTTTT. Translating it yields CASRPGQGNAGELFF. Full variable domain (missing parts from reference TRBV19 and TRBJ2-2): DGGITQSPKYLFRKEGQNVTLSCEQNLNHDAMYWYRQDPGQGLRLIYYSQIVNDFQKGDIAEGYSVSREKKESFPLTVTSAQKNPTAFYLCASRPGQGNAGELFFGEGSRLTVL.

This clone was picked up one time. This sequence joins TRBV2 and TRBJ2-3; the D is unclear. Between the trimmed V and J ends, which lost 6 bases and 2 bases, there was a span of 3 bases. The CDR3 totals 11 residues. The V gene's germline CDR1 is SNHLY and CDR2 FYNNEI. The CDR3: CASRTTDTQYF. The CDR3 DNA sequence: TGTGCCAGCAGGACCACAGATACGCAGTATTTT.

V usage is TRBV6-5 and J usage is TRBJ2-7; weak D call: TRBD1 (6 bases). The CDR3 runs to 15 residues. The V end was cut by 0 bases, the J end by 0 bases, with 9 bases between. Germline CDR1 and CDR2: MNHEY and SVGAGI. The CDR3 nucleotides are TGTGCCAGCAGTTACTCGTACAGGGACTCCTACGAGCAGTACTTC. It is translated as CASSYSYRDSYEQYF.

This chain uses TRBV10-1 with TRBJ2-2, with TRBD2 matching 7 bases. Germline assignment: CDR1 WNHNN and CDR2 SYGVQD (reference sequence). The ends lost 6 bases at V and 4 bases at J; junction bases unmatched: 2. CDR3 length: 13 residues. The CDR3 here is CASRAGPTGELFF. The CDR3 nucleotides read TGCGCCAGCAGAGCGGGGCCCACCGGGGAGCTGTTTTTT.